This note documents a single TCR beta chain sequence. The junction and the germline gene differ at one end; a read error may be behind it. CDR1 and CDR2 (germline): SGHVS, FQNEAQ. The CDR3 has 16 residues. Using its own MiXCR run on the 5' RACE reads, TCRdb lists one record per CDR3 protein. The table lists about 8,200 distinct CDR3 sequences, approximately 67% of them singletons. The sequence came from a female donor with breast cancer. The chain combines TRBV7-8 with TRBJ2-1, with TRBD2 matching over 9 bases. The sample comprised tumor-infiltrating naive CD4+ T cells sorted from the breast tumor. Subset reported: naive CD4+ T cells, CD4+CD45RA+CD25-. The CDR3 nucleotides are TGTGCCAGCAGCTTAGGTGGCGGGAGGGCCTACAATGAGCAGTTCTTT. Translation: CASSLGGGRAYNEQFF.